The 5 T cell receptor beta chains listed next were all sequenced from one sample in a study of T cell responses to AZD1222 COVID-19 vaccine. Produced via immunoSEQ multiplex PCR; TCRdb's table is partial and in-frame only. This sample has some 110,000 clones, with 85% to 90% found just once. This specimen consisted of peripheral blood, obtained on day 0 of AZD1222 vaccination. The receptors here all came from an adult in good health.

This chain joins TRBV6-6 and TRBJ1-3; D not certain. V was shortened by 2 bases and J by 4 bases, with 9 bases between the two germline ends. In germline, CDR1 is MNHNY, CDR2 SVGAGI (reference sequence). CDR3 length: 14 residues. The CDR3 spells CASSYTGVGNTIYF. The CDR3 DNA reads as TGTGCCAGCAGTTACACCGGGGTAGGAAACACCATATATTTT.

The chain recombines TRBV5-4 with TRBJ2-1; 9 bases are shared with TRBD2. This CDR3 is built from 15 residues. Germline CDR1 SGHNT, CDR2 YYREEE (reference sequence). V lost 2 bases, J lost 4 bases, and 4 bases stayed unmatched. The CDR3 protein is CASSFRLAAYNEQFF. The DNA of the CDR3 is TGTGCCAGCAGCTTTCGACTAGCGGCTTACAATGAGCAGTTCTTC.

This chain links TRBV6-2 or TRBV6-3 with TRBJ1-1, with 9 nucleotides matching TRBD1. V shed 4 bases and J 5 bases; nucleotides not matched to a gene: 5. The CDR3 loop spans 14 amino acids. Germline V lookup: CDR1 MNHEY, CDR2 SVGEGT. The DNA of the CDR3 is TGTGCCAGCAGTTTCACAGGGGGCAGGACTGAAGCTTTCTTT. It translates to CASSFTGGRTEAFF.

The genes are TRBV7-6 and TRBJ1-2; 8 bases fit TRBD1. Per the germline V gene, CDR1 is SGHVS and CDR2 is FNYEAQ. There are 17 residues in the CDR3. Losses at the gene ends were 5 bases for V and 3 bases for J; bases not matched to a gene: 14. DNA for the CDR3: TGTGCCAGCAGCCCAATTCCGGGGACAGGCGTGGACTATGGCTACACCTTC. Protein: CASSPIPGTGVDYGYTF.

The chain joins TRBV5-6 to TRBJ1-2; a possible D gene is TRBD1 (5 bases). The CDR3 has 13 residues. Between the trimmed V and J ends, which lost 4 bases and 4 bases, there was a span of 11 bases. Germline values: CDR1 SGHDT, CDR2 YYEEEE. The CDR3 is CASSPGGFYGYTF. The CDR3 region has the DNA TGTGCCAGCAGCCCTGGGGGTTTCTATGGCTACACCTTC. Combining the CDR3 with reference TRBV5-6 and TRBJ1-2 gives the whole variable domain DAGVTQSPTHLIKTRGQQVTLRCSPKSGHDTVSWYQQALGQGPQFIFQYYEEEERQRGNFPDRFSGHQFPNYSSELNVNALLLGDSALYLCASSPGGFYGYTFGSGTRLTVV.